Below, 9 T cell receptor beta chains from the same sample are listed, as sequenced in a study of CD8 T cells in Susac syndrome (dated by TCRdb to between 2018 and 2021). Libraries came from the immunoSEQ multiplex PCR assay. RNA was extracted using the RNeasy kit, and about 0.45 to 1 microgram was reverse transcribed with random hexamers. TCRdb handled the public reads itself, with Q25 trimming in fastp and clone calling in MiXCR, and kept productive beta chains. Here each entry gathers all rows of one CDR3 protein and keeps the most common genes and DNA. This sample comprises approximately 87,000 distinct CDR3 sequences, roughly 96% of them detected only once. Roughly 0.45% of the sample lies in the top ten. Sequencing input: CD8+ T cells from PBMCs. Receptors were obtained from a human donor with Susac syndrome.

The sample holds a few counts of this clonotype. The chain employs TRBV19 and TRBJ1-1; D remains unclear. The V end lost 4 bases, the J end lost 0 bases, and 6 bases lay between the germline ends. The CDR3 extends over 13 amino acids. Germline V gives CDR1 LNHDA, CDR2 SQIVND (reference sequence). The CDR3 sequence is CASSTSMNTEAFF. CDR3 in DNA: TGTGCCAGTAGTACGAGCATGAACACTGAAGCTTTCTTT.

The chain recombines TRBV7-9 with TRBJ2-7; 7 nucleotides line up with TRBD1. Trimming removed 5 bases from V and 4 bases from J; junction bases left unmatched: 11. Germline values: CDR1 SEHNR, CDR2 FQNEAQ (reference sequence). CDR3 length equals 15 residues. The CDR3 sequence is CASSLGTEGSYEQYF. CDR3 DNA: TGTGCCAGCAGCCTCGGGACAGAAGGATCGTACGAGCAGTACTTC.

This chain uses TRBV29-1 with TRBJ2-7; possibly TRBD2 for D (6 bases). This CDR3 is 11 amino acids long. CDR1 and CDR2 (germline): SQVTM, ANQGSEA. The V end was cut by 6 bases, the J end by 4 bases, with 10 bases between. CDR3 in DNA: TGCAGCGTGGGGACTGTTTACGAGCAGTACGTC. This gives the protein CSVGTVYEQYV.

This clonotype is labeled as medium-sized. A read error may account for a junction end that differs from germline. The chain links TRBV7-9 to TRBJ2-1; 8 positions agree with TRBD2. CDR1 is SEHNR and CDR2 is FQNEAQ in the germline V gene (reference sequence). This CDR3 has 14 residues. CDR3 nucleotides: TGTGCCAGCAGTTTAGCGGGGTCCTACAATGAGCAGTTCTTC. Protein: CASSLAGSYNEQFF.

This chain links TRBV9 with TRBJ2-1; 9 bases align to TRBD2. V lost 0 bases, J lost 3 bases, and 7 bases stayed unmatched. This CDR3 region has 17 residues. Germline loops: CDR1 SGDLS, CDR2 YYNGEE. CDR3 nucleotides: TGTGCCAGCAGCGTAGATGACGGTAGCGGGAGCTACAATGAGCAGTTCTTC. This translates into CASSVDDGSGSYNEQFF.

The chain couples TRBV7-9 to TRBJ1-1, with a possible D match to TRBD1 (6 bases). The CDR3 runs to 16 residues. V lost 3 bases, J lost 10 bases, and 24 bases lay in between. Germline CDR1 is SEHNR and CDR2 is FQNEAQ (reference sequence). In nucleotides, the CDR3 is TGTGCCAGCAGCTTTTCCTTAGCATCATCGAGAGGGGGAGCTTTCTTT. Protein: CASSFSLASSRGGAFF.

The chain carries TRBV29-1 and TRBJ2-3; a possible D gene is TRBD1 (6 bases). The CDR3 sequence is 13 residues long. Germline loops: CDR1 SQVTM, CDR2 ANQGSEA. The V end lost 5 bases, the J end lost 3 bases, and 12 bases lay between the germline ends. Written as DNA, the CDR3 is TGCAGCGTTCCCGGACAGAGAACAGATACGCAGTATTTT. It is translated as CSVPGQRTDTQYF.

The chain links TRBV14 to TRBJ2-7, with a weak D call TRBD1 (5 bases). The germline V gene has CDR1 SGHDN and CDR2 FVKESK. The CDR3 covers 16 residues. Trimming took 4 bases from V and 6 from J, leaving 22 bases between them. CDR3 coding DNA: TGTGCCAGCAGCCGAGTGGACACCGTGACCTGGGGCGAGCAGTACTTC. It codes for CASSRVDTVTWGEQYF. Full variable domain (remainder filled in from reference TRBV14 and TRBJ2-7): EAGVTQFPSHSVIEKGQTVTLRCDPISGHDNLYWYRRVMGKEIKFLLHFVKESKQDESGMPNNRFLAERTGGTYSTLKVQPAELEDSGVYFCASSRVDTVTWGEQYFGPGTRLTVT.

The chain recombines TRBV6-5 with TRBJ1-2; perhaps TRBD1 as D (6 bases). Looked up from germline, CDR1 is MNHEY and CDR2 is SVGAGI. CDR3 size: 14 residues. V dropped 5 bases and J dropped 4 bases, with 14 bases sitting between them. The CDR3 DNA sequence: TGTGCCAGCAGTCCACTCGGGGGGGCCTATGGCTACACCTTC. Residues: CASSPLGGAYGYTF.